Below are 16 T cell receptor beta chains sequenced from a single sample in a study of blood T cell repertoires in COVID-19. TCRdb's copy holds only in-frame clones and misses some; the assay was immunoSEQ multiplex PCR. The top ten clones hold roughly 3% of a sample with approximately 350,000 clones, around 91% of them seen once. The sequencing sample was made of peripheral blood. The receptor set was obtained from a woman between 18 and 29 years old who had recovered from COVID-19.

This clone was observed a single time. The gene calls are TRBV5-6 and TRBJ2-2; 9 positions agree with TRBD2. With 0 bases clipped from V and 2 bases from J, the junction kept 5 bases outside the gene matches. CDR3 size: 17 residues. The V gene's germline CDR1 is SGHDT and CDR2 YYEEEE. DNA for the CDR3: TGTGCCAGCAGCTTGGGTCGCGGGAGGGCCAACACCGGGGAGCTGTTTTTT. Translated: CASSLGRGRANTGELFF.

The rearrangement uses TRBV7-2 and TRBJ2-5; 7 bases agree with TRBD2. This CDR3 spans 15 amino acids. Germline V lookup: CDR1 SGHTA, CDR2 FQGNSA. Trimming cost V 0 bases and J 5 bases; bases outside gene matches: 6. CDR3 sequence (DNA): TGTGCCAGCAGCTTAGCGCGGGAGTTGGAGGAGACCCAGTACTTC. Residues: CASSLARELEETQYF.

V usage is TRBV6-6 and J usage is TRBJ2-1; the D gene is possibly TRBD1 (6 bases). In germline, CDR1 is MNHNY, CDR2 SVGAGI (reference sequence). Trimming took off 2 bases at V and 3 bases at J, with 14 bases between the two ends. The CDR3 totals 16 residues. The CDR3 nucleotides read TGTGCCAGCAGTTACAATCTTAGGACAGTCTACAATGAGCAGTTCTTC. Translated: CASSYNLRTVYNEQFF.

The V gene is TRBV5-1, the J gene TRBJ2-4; TRBD2 aligns across 7 bases. The CDR3 spans 15 residues. Germline lookup yields CDR1 SGHRS and CDR2 YFSETQ. The ends lost 0 bases at V and 14 bases at J; junction bases unmatched: 14. The CDR3 loop reads CASSLEVAGAREKYF. The CDR3 DNA is TGCGCCAGCAGCTTGGAAGTTGCGGGAGCGAGAGAAAAGTACTTC.

The chain joins TRBV4-3 to TRBJ1-2; the match to TRBD1 covers 12 bases. V shed 2 bases, J shed 4 bases, and the junction held 2 bases outside the gene matches. The CDR3 is 15 amino acids. The germline CDR1 and CDR2 sequences are LGHNA and YSLEER. CDR3 coding DNA: TGCGCCAGCAGCCAACCGGGACAGGGGGCCTATGGCTACACCTTC. As protein: CASSQPGQGAYGYTF.

The V gene is TRBV3-1 (or the pseudogene TRBV3-2), the J gene TRBJ1-1; 8 nucleotides agree with TRBD1. This CDR3 has 19 amino acids. With 2 bases clipped from V and 4 bases from J, the junction kept 18 bases outside the gene matches. Germline loops: CDR1 LGHDT, CDR2 YNNKEL (reference sequence). This CDR3 is CASSQRAGQGARGVTEAFF. Written as DNA, the CDR3 is TGTGCCAGCAGCCAAAGGGCGGGGCAGGGGGCGAGAGGGGTCACTGAAGCTTTCTTT.

This chain joins TRBV7-2 and TRBJ2-3; no reliable D call. Trimming removed 5 bases at V and 6 bases at J, with 6 bases between. The CDR3 spans 11 residues. The germline CDR1 and CDR2 sequences are SGHTA and FQGNSA. CDR3 sequence reads: CASSPFDTQYF. DNA of the CDR3: TGTGCCAGCAGCCCATTTGATACGCAGTATTTT.

This chain links TRBV19 with TRBJ2-3; no reliable D call. Looked up from germline, CDR1 is LNHDA and CDR2 is SQIVND (reference sequence). The CDR3 is 14 residues long. V dropped 7 bases and J dropped 4 bases, with 15 bases sitting between them. CDR3 sequence: CASMTGNRADTQYF. In nucleotides, the CDR3 is TGTGCCAGTATGACTGGAAACCGGGCAGATACGCAGTATTTT.

The rearrangement uses TRBV6-5 and TRBJ2-7; TRBD1 matches 11 bases. The germline V gene has CDR1 MNHEY and CDR2 SVGAGI. The CDR3 length is 15 residues. Losses at the gene ends were 5 bases for V and 1 base for J; bases not matched to a gene: 4. In nucleotides, the CDR3 is TGTGCCAGCAGTCCCGGGACAGGGGGTTCCTACGAGCAGTACGTC. Protein sequence: CASSPGTGGSYEQYV.

This clone was seen only a few times. The chain couples TRBV19 to TRBJ1-5; D might be TRBD1 (6 bases). Trimming stripped 0 bases from V and 7 bases from J, with 10 bases between. This CDR3 has 14 residues. Germline CDR1 LNHDA, CDR2 SQIVND (reference sequence). Here the CDR3 reads CASSIDTGNQPQHF. The DNA for the CDR3 is TGTGCCAGTAGTATAGATACAGGGAACCAGCCCCAGCATTTT.

CDR3 region: CAISEGLLYEQYV. CDR3 DNA sequence: TGTGCCATCAGTGAAGGACTGCTCTACGAGCAGTACGTC. The chain carries TRBV10-3 and TRBJ2-7; D may be TRBD2 (5 bases). Germline V gene sequence: CDR1 ENHRY, CDR2 SYGVKD. The CDR3 runs 13 residues. V was pared by 3 bases and J by 3 bases, with 9 bases between.

The chain is built from TRBV6-5 and TRBJ2-4, with D uncertain. The CDR3 has 14 amino acids. Germline V lookup: CDR1 MNHEY, CDR2 SVGAGI. V lost 6 bases to trimming and J lost 0 bases, with 9 bases between them. CDR3 loop: CASSHSLAKNIQYF. For the CDR3, the DNA is TGTGCCAGCAGCCATAGCTTAGCCAAAAACATTCAGTACTTC.

V gene TRBV10-3 combines with J gene TRBJ2-5; D gene ambiguous. CDR1 is ENHRY and CDR2 is SYGVKD in the germline V gene. The CDR3 extends over 13 amino acids. V was cut by 3 bases and J by 5 bases, with 10 bases left in between. The CDR3 loop is CAISEGRSETQYF. The CDR3 DNA follows: TGTGCCATCAGTGAAGGCAGGTCGGAGACCCAGTACTTC.

This sequence joins TRBV6-2 or TRBV6-3 and TRBJ2-3; the match to TRBD2 covers 7 bases. Per germline, CDR1 MNHEY and CDR2 SVGEGT. Losses at the gene ends were 2 bases for V and 2 bases for J; bases not matched to a gene: 7. The CDR3 has 16 amino acids. The CDR3 loop is CASSYRPAGYTDTQYF. Here the CDR3 DNA reads TGTGCCAGCAGTTACCGGCCAGCGGGGTACACAGATACGCAGTATTTT.

The chain employs TRBV18 and TRBJ1-4; tentative D call: TRBD1 (6 bases). Germline lookup yields CDR1 KGHSH and CDR2 LQKENI. Trimming stripped 5 bases from V and 8 bases from J, with 12 bases between. The CDR3 has 13 residues. The CDR3, as DNA: TGTGCCAGCTCATCAGGGGCTGGGGAAAAACTGTTTTTT. Protein product: CASSSGAGEKLFF.

This chain links TRBV5-1 with TRBJ1-6, with 9 nucleotides matching TRBD1. The CDR3 runs to 16 residues. Trimming removed 4 bases from V and 7 bases from J; junction bases left unmatched: 9. Germline V gives CDR1 SGHRS, CDR2 YFSETQ. CDR3 nucleotide sequence: TGCGCCAGCAGCCGAGGAGGACAGGGGCTGAATTCACCCCTCCACTTT. Protein product: CASSRGGQGLNSPLHF. Together with reference TRBV5-1 and TRBJ1-6, the CDR3 gives the full variable domain: KAGVTQTPRYLIKTRGQQVTLSCSPISGHRSVSWYQQTPGQGLQFLFEYFSETQRNKGNFPGRFSGRQFSNSRSEMNVSTLELGDSALYLCASSRGGQGLNSPLHFGNGTRLTVT.